This TCR beta chain appears in the sequencing data of a study of T-cell memory formation after mild COVID-19. Overall study results and limits: Day 15 to 85 contracting clones showed balanced CD4/CD8; later expanders leaned CD4+.

TCRdb ran MiXCR on the 5' RACE reads and lists one entry per CDR3 protein. The sample includes approximately 450,000 distinct CDR3 sequences, roughly 20% of them seen just once. The V gene lost 5 bases and the J gene lost 0 bases, with 21 bases spanning the gap. This CDR3 region has 18 residues. On this clonotype itself: The antigen remains undetermined.

The sample was PBMCs or a T cell subset sorted from them (not recorded which). This TCR was sampled from an adult woman who had mild COVID-19 (a few samples of this study predate the infection). Cell type and time point are not known. V and J are TRBV12-3 or TRBV12-4 and TRBJ2-3; possibly TRBD2 for D (6 bases). CDR3 sequence: CASSPPPRLARSTDTQYF. The CDR3 coding sequence is TGTGCCAGCAGTCCACCCCCGAGGCTAGCGCGGAGCACAGATACGCAGTATTTT.